This T cell receptor (beta chain) was documented in a study of Graves' ophthalmopathy and Graves' hyperthyroidism. Findings of the study overall: Most thyroid clonotypes expanded beyond 0.001 frequency were also found in blood.

Trimming took 5 bases from V and 0 from J, leaving 14 bases between them. This CDR3 has 15 amino acids. Germline V gives CDR1 SGHTA, CDR2 FQGTGA. CDR3 regions of TCR beta were amplified from RNA transcripts. The authors performed first-round RT-PCR with HTBI primers and then a second-round multiplex PCR. TCRdb re-called the multiplex PCR reads through MiXCR, storing one row per CDR3 protein. The data contain about 400,000 distinct CDR3 sequences, approximately 20% of them singletons. This clonotype was counted ten times or more. Its specificity is not known. The chain is built from TRBV7-3 and TRBJ2-7; D gene unclear. The specimen sequenced was peripheral blood. This TCR was recovered from a young woman with Graves' ophthalmopathy. As DNA, the CDR3 is TGTGCCAGCAGCGAGGCACCGACCTCCTCCTACGAGCAGTACTTC. As protein: CASSEAPTSSYEQYF.